This TCR beta chain is from a study of read filtering for tumor transcriptome and immune sequencing. This library used 300 to 450 ng RNA and molecular barcoded adaptors spanning alpha/delta and beta/gamma chains. TCRdb processed the reads anew with MiXCR; each CDR3 protein has one entry. The sample has about 27,000 distinct CDR3 sequences, approximately 14% seen once; the top ten hold roughly 44%. This CDR3 contains 15 residues. Germline values: CDR1 DFQATT, CDR2 SNEGSKA (reference sequence). V shed 0 bases and J shed 4 bases, with 13 bases lying between them. At least ten counts were recorded for this clonotype.

This sequence originates from a donor older than 35 with multiple myeloma. The chain uses TRBV20-1 and TRBJ2-1; D not certain. The sequencing sample was made of a population of CD138-negative cells sorted from bone marrow. CDR3 sequence (DNA): TGCAGTGCTAGAGATCCCGGAACCTCTTACAATGAGCAGTTCTTC. It codes for CSARDPGTSYNEQFF.